The present TCR beta chain was sequenced within a study of early T cells in non-severe SARS-CoV-2 infection. Overall study context: Sequencing of unsorted whole blood was done on bulk RNA, leaving chains unpaired.

This clonotype was observed a few times. The antigen is unknown. Study results and limitations: Reliance on VDJdb matching favored anti-spike CD8 responses; private and CD4 specificities were missed.

Each single cDNA molecule received a unique molecular identifier. TCRdb re-derived calls from the 5' RACE reads in MiXCR, one entry per CDR3 protein. The repertoire holds 40,000 to 55,000 distinct CDR3 sequences, with less than 15% as singletons. Sequenced input: whole blood. This clonotype originated in an adult who was a healthcare worker with PCR-confirmed SARS-CoV-2 infection or an uninfected control (not recorded which).

The CDR3, as DNA: TGCGCCAGCCCTGACAGCCACACTGAAGCTTTCTTT. It is translated as CASPDSHTEAFF. The rearrangement links TRBV5-1 to TRBJ1-1; a weak D match, TRBD1 (5 bases). Trimming stripped 7 bases from V and 3 bases from J, with 10 bases between. Germline values: CDR1 SGHRS, CDR2 YFSETQ. This CDR3 comprises 12 residues. Complete variable domain (other parts from reference TRBV5-1 and TRBJ1-1): KAGVTQTPRYLIKTRGQQVTLSCSPISGHRSVSWYQQTPGQGLQFLFEYFSETQRNKGNFPGRFSGRQFSNSRSEMNVSTLELGDSALYLCASPDSHTEAFFGQGTRLTVV.